Below are 26 T cell receptor beta chains sequenced from a single sample in a study of Tregs in tolerant kidney transplant recipients. Produced via immunoSEQ multiplex PCR; TCRdb's table is partial and in-frame only. Of roughly 70,000 clones in the sample, roughly 89% were seen once. Sequencing used CD4+ T cells from blood. Source of these receptors: a human donor in good health.

V and J are TRBV2 and TRBJ1-1; D ambiguous. In germline, CDR1 is SNHLY, CDR2 FYNNEI. V gave up 4 bases and J gave up 1 base, with 4 bases separating them. This CDR3 comprises 12 residues. Written as DNA, the CDR3 is TGTGCCAGCAGTGGCCAGAACACTGAAGCTTTCTTT. Its translation: CASSGQNTEAFF.

This clone was seen once. The rearrangement uses TRBV5-1 and TRBJ1-4; weak D call: TRBD1 (5 bases). The CDR3 covers 14 residues. Germline V gives CDR1 SGHRS, CDR2 YFSETQ. Trimming stripped 4 bases from V and 7 bases from J, with 14 bases between. The CDR3 loop reads CASSPTVFGEKLFF. The CDR3 DNA reads as TGCGCCAGCAGCCCGACAGTGTTTGGTGAAAAACTGTTTTTT. Full variable domain (missing parts from reference TRBV5-1 and TRBJ1-4): KAGVTQTPRYLIKTRGQQVTLSCSPISGHRSVSWYQQTPGQGLQFLFEYFSETQRNKGNFPGRFSGRQFSNSRSEMNVSTLELGDSALYLCASSPTVFGEKLFFGSGTQLSVL.

The rearrangement links TRBV5-1 to TRBJ1-2, with 7 bases lining up with TRBD1. Germline lookup yields CDR1 SGHRS and CDR2 YFSETQ. The CDR3 runs 16 residues. V was clipped by 1 base and J by 5 bases; unmatched bases: 11. The CDR3 bases are TGCGCCAGCAGCTTGAACCCGGGACAGTCAATTTATGGCTACACCTTC. Protein product: CASSLNPGQSIYGYTF.

The V call is TRBV7-2, the J call TRBJ1-2, with D perhaps TRBD1 (6 bases). V lost 1 base and J 6 bases, leaving 15 bases between the germline ends. Germline assignment: CDR1 SGHTA and CDR2 FQGNSA. This CDR3 region has 15 residues. CDR3 in amino acids: CASSLVRGGRHGYTF. For the CDR3, the DNA is TGTGCCAGCAGCTTAGTGCGAGGGGGGAGGCATGGCTACACCTTC.

This clone was counted a few times. The chain carries TRBV4-3 and TRBJ2-1; weak D call: TRBD2 (5 bases). V lost 4 bases and J 0 bases, leaving 16 bases between the germline ends. Germline-derived CDR1 and CDR2 are LGHNA and YSLEER. This CDR3 region has 17 residues. The CDR3 DNA reads as TGCGCCAGCAGCCGCCTGGAGGCTCCGAGCTCCTACAATGAGCAGTTCTTC. Translation: CASSRLEAPSSYNEQFF.

This clone was detected a few times. The chain employs TRBV28 and TRBJ1-1, with 10 bases identical to TRBD1. V shed 7 bases and J 4 bases; nucleotides not matched to a gene: 3. Looked up from germline, CDR1 is MDHEN and CDR2 is SYDVKM. There are 13 residues in the CDR3. The CDR3, as DNA: TGTGCCAGCACCGACAGGGGGCCCACTGAAGCTTTCTTT. This gives the protein CASTDRGPTEAFF.

As DNA, the CDR3 is TGTGCCAGCAGCCGAAGCCCCGGGACCTTGACCCAGTACTTC. This sequence encodes CASSRSPGTLTQYF. The chain uses TRBV7-2 and TRBJ2-5; D tentatively reads TRBD1 or TRBD2 (5 bases each). The CDR3 totals 14 residues. Germline lookup yields CDR1 SGHTA and CDR2 FQGNSA. The V end lost 5 bases, the J end lost 7 bases, and 17 bases lay between the germline ends.

The chain carries TRBV5-6 and TRBJ2-1; 10 bases line up with TRBD2. Germline CDR1 and CDR2: SGHDT and YYEEEE. Trimming at V came to 2 bases and at J to 0 bases, leaving 5 bases not matched to a gene. This CDR3 region has 17 residues. The CDR3 coding sequence is TGTGCCAGCAGCTTTAATCTAGCGGGGGTCTCCTACAATGAGCAGTTCTTC. This sequence encodes CASSFNLAGVSYNEQFF. The whole variable domain, filled in from reference TRBV5-6 and TRBJ2-1, reads DAGVTQSPTHLIKTRGQQVTLRCSPKSGHDTVSWYQQALGQGPQFIFQYYEEEERQRGNFPDRFSGHQFPNYSSELNVNALLLGDSALYLCASSFNLAGVSYNEQFFGPGTRLTVL.

This clone has a handful of counts. The gene calls are TRBV11-3 and TRBJ1-2, with D uncertain. V lost 0 bases, J lost 1 base, and 15 bases lay in between. The CDR3 is 17 residues long. Per the germline V gene, CDR1 is SGHNT and CDR2 is YENEEA. CDR3 region: CASSLDPRADGNYGYTF. CDR3 nucleotides: TGTGCCAGCAGCTTAGATCCCCGGGCGGACGGTAACTATGGCTACACCTTC.

The chain carries TRBV6-6 and TRBJ2-1; TRBD2 matches 11 bases. Per the germline V gene, CDR1 is MNHNY and CDR2 is SVGAGI (reference sequence). The CDR3 contains 12 residues. The V gene end was trimmed by 5 bases and the J gene end by 15 bases; junction bases not matched to a gene: 6. This CDR3 is CASSTRTSGLFF. The CDR3 DNA sequence: TGTGCCAGCAGTACCCGGACTAGCGGGTTGTTCTTC.

This clone appeared many times. This chain's CDR3 is CASSDPHRGGGEKLFF. In nucleotides, the CDR3 is TGTGCCAGCAGTGACCCCCACAGAGGAGGTGGTGAAAAACTGTTTTTT. The V and J genes are TRBV25-1 and TRBJ1-4; D is undetermined. Germline V lookup: CDR1 MGHDK, CDR2 SYGVNS. The CDR3 runs 16 residues. The V and J ends lost 3 bases and 7 bases respectively, with 18 bases between them. The entire variable domain, with the rest obtained from reference TRBV25-1 and TRBJ1-4, is as follows: EADIYQTPRYLVIGTGKKITLECSQTMGHDKMYWYQQDPGMELHLIHYSYGVNSTEKGDLSSESTVSRIRTEHFPLTLESARPSHTSQYLCASSDPHRGGGEKLFFGSGTQLSVL.

V gene TRBV6-1 combines with J gene TRBJ2-4, with a possible D match to TRBD1 (5 bases). The CDR3 has 15 residues. Germline V gives CDR1 MNHNS, CDR2 SASEGT. Trimming shortened V by 6 bases and J by 0 bases, and 12 bases separated the two germline ends. The chain's CDR3 is CASRGPPLAKNIQYF. DNA of the CDR3: TGTGCCAGCAGGGGGCCTCCTTTAGCCAAAAACATTCAGTACTTC.

V is TRBV11-2 and J is TRBJ2-5, with D uncertain. V was shortened by 2 bases and J by 5 bases, with 12 bases between the two germline ends. The germline gives CDR1 SGHAT, CDR2 FQNNGV. The CDR3 is made up of 14 amino acids. DNA of the CDR3: TGTGCCAGCAGCTTAAGTCTCTCCGGGGAGACCCAGTACTTC. This translates into CASSLSLSGETQYF.

The chain recombines TRBV14 with TRBJ1-2, with TRBD1 identical over 7 bases. Germline loops: CDR1 SGHDN, CDR2 FVKESK. The ends lost 1 base at V and 8 bases at J; junction bases unmatched: 4. The CDR3 contains 13 residues. CDR3: CASSQGRGRGYTF. The CDR3 DNA sequence: TGTGCCAGCAGCCAAGGAAGGGGGCGCGGCTACACCTTC. Variable domain in full (rest from reference TRBV14 and TRBJ1-2): EAGVTQFPSHSVIEKGQTVTLRCDPISGHDNLYWYRRVMGKEIKFLLHFVKESKQDESGMPNNRFLAERTGGTYSTLKVQPAELEDSGVYFCASSQGRGRGYTFGSGTRLTVV.

CDR3 bases: TGTGCCAGCACCCAAATAGGACGGGAGATTGAAGCTTTCTTT. It is translated as CASTQIGREIEAFF. The V call is TRBV5-5, the J call TRBJ1-1; D is uncertain. The CDR3 has 14 residues. V lost 6 bases, J lost 7 bases, and 19 bases lay in between. Looked up from germline, CDR1 is SGHKS and CDR2 is YYEKEE (reference sequence). The full variable domain, in which reference TRBV5-5 and TRBJ1-1 provide the parts outside the CDR3, is DAGVTQSPTHLIKTRGQQVTLRCSPISGHKSVSWYQQVLGQGPQFIFQYYEKEERGRGNFPDRFSARQFPNYSSELNVNALLLGDSALYLCASTQIGREIEAFFGQGTRLTVV.

This clone was counted only a few times. The V and J genes are TRBV11-2 and TRBJ1-3, with TRBD1 as a possible D gene (5 bases). Trimming left V 5 bases short and J 7 bases short, with 15 bases between. The CDR3 totals 14 residues. CDR1 is SGHAT, CDR2 FQNNGV, per germline. The CDR3 bases are TGTGCCAGCAGCCCCTGGAGGGGAGGGAACACCATATATTTT. This gives the protein CASSPWRGGNTIYF.

This clone was detected ten times or more. V usage is TRBV20-1 and J usage is TRBJ2-1; D unresolved. Trimming shortened V by 5 bases and J by 9 bases, and 8 bases separated the two germline ends. The germline gives CDR1 DFQATT, CDR2 SNEGSKA (reference sequence). There are 10 residues in the CDR3. CDR3 DNA sequence: TGCAGTGCTGGAGTGGCTGAGCAGTTCTTC. Translation: CSAGVAEQFF.

The chain employs TRBV15 and TRBJ1-5; D possibly corresponds to TRBD1 (6 bases). CDR3 length: 13 residues. Trimming pared 1 base from V and 15 bases from J, leaving 16 bases between. CDR1 is LNHNV and CDR2 is YYDKDF in the germline V gene (reference sequence). This chain's CDR3 is CATSRVKGGFPHF. As DNA, the CDR3 is TGTGCCACCAGCAGAGTCAAGGGGGGCTTCCCGCATTTT.

The chain is built from TRBV6-8 and TRBJ2-2; D remains ambiguous. The length of the CDR3 is 11 residues. V dropped 6 bases and J dropped 5 bases, with 4 bases sitting between them. Germline CDR1 is MNHGY and CDR2 is SAAAGT. CDR3 region: CASRETGELFF. The CDR3 DNA reads as TGTGCCAGCAGGGAGACCGGGGAGCTGTTTTTT.

The V and J genes are TRBV7-9 and TRBJ2-2, with TRBD1 as a possible D gene (5 bases). V gave up 3 bases and J gave up 6 bases, with 11 bases separating them. The CDR3 is 14 residues long. Per the germline V gene, CDR1 is SEHNR and CDR2 is FQNEAQ (reference sequence). Here the CDR3 reads CASSFAEGAGELFF. The DNA for the CDR3 is TGTGCCAGCAGCTTTGCGGAAGGGGCCGGGGAGCTGTTTTTT. The full variable domain, its missing parts supplied by reference TRBV7-9 and TRBJ2-2, is DTGVSQNPRHKITKRGQNVTFRCDPISEHNRLYWYRQTLGQGPEFLTYFQNEAQLEKSRLLSDRFSAERPKGSFSTLEIQRTEQGDSAMYLCASSFAEGAGELFFGEGSRLTVL.

J is TRBJ2-4 and V is TRBV2, with D possibly being TRBD1 (5 bases). The length of the CDR3 is 15 residues. The V end lost 7 bases, the J end lost 2 bases, and 15 bases lay between the germline ends. Germline V gene lookup returns CDR1 SNHLY and CDR2 FYNNEI. This CDR3 is CASTKDKGSKNIQYF. The CDR3, as DNA: TGTGCCAGCACAAAGGACAAGGGTTCCAAAAACATTCAGTACTTC.

The chain uses TRBV27 and TRBJ1-2, with a weak D call TRBD1 (6 bases). Germline loops: CDR1 MNHEY, CDR2 SMNVEV (reference sequence). The CDR3 loop spans 14 amino acids. V was shortened by 4 bases and J by 2 bases, with 11 bases between the two germline ends. CDR3 bases: TGTGCCAGCAGTTCAAGGGGACAAAACTATGGCTACACCTTC. Translation: CASSSRGQNYGYTF.

The chain uses TRBV5-1 and TRBJ2-7; either TRBD1 or TRBD2 may supply D (5 bases each). The germline V gene encodes CDR1 SGHRS and CDR2 YFSETQ. This CDR3 comprises 15 residues. Between the trimmed V and J ends, which lost 0 bases and 2 bases, there was a span of 12 bases. The CDR3 here is CASSLASGRAYEQYF. CDR3 DNA sequence: TGCGCCAGCAGCTTGGCGTCAGGGAGAGCCTACGAGCAGTACTTC.

Only a few counts were recorded for this clone. The gene calls are TRBV7-9 and TRBJ1-1, with D perhaps matching TRBD1 (6 bases). The V gene lost 8 bases and the J gene lost 3 bases, with 19 bases spanning the gap. Germline CDR1 SEHNR, CDR2 FQNEAQ (reference sequence). The CDR3 is made up of 15 amino acids. The CDR3 bases are TGTGCCAGCTCCACAAGCACAGGGAGGTACACTGAAGCTTTCTTT. Its protein product is CASSTSTGRYTEAFF.

V usage is TRBV27 and J usage is TRBJ2-7; 9 bases are shared with TRBD2. The CDR3 contains 15 residues. The V gene end was trimmed by 6 bases and the J gene end by 9 bases; junction bases not matched to a gene: 15. Germline loops: CDR1 MNHEY, CDR2 SMNVEV (reference sequence). DNA of the CDR3: TGTGCCAGCAGCCAAAGCGGGAGGACCTTAAGTAGGCAGTACTTC. As protein: CASSQSGRTLSRQYF.

This clone has a single count. The chain links TRBV5-6 to TRBJ2-7; D might be TRBD1 (6 bases). Trimming pared 4 bases from V and 8 bases from J, leaving 16 bases between. The CDR3 consists of 13 residues. Germline CDR1 SGHDT, CDR2 YYEEEE. The CDR3 region has the DNA TGTGCCAGCAGCGGAACAGGGTTTCCTAAGCAGTACTTC. Translation gives CASSGTGFPKQYF. The whole variable domain, filled in from reference TRBV5-6 and TRBJ2-7, reads DAGVTQSPTHLIKTRGQQVTLRCSPKSGHDTVSWYQQALGQGPQFIFQYYEEEERQRGNFPDRFSGHQFPNYSSELNVNALLLGDSALYLCASSGTGFPKQYFGPGTRLTVT.